A selection of T cell receptor beta chains follows, all from one sample in a study of cytomegalovirus exposure and HLA in healthy donors. Sequencing was performed with immunoSEQ multiplex PCR; in TCRdb, only in-frame clones are kept and a portion is missing. The data show 110,000 or so clones, almost 85% seen once. The sequenced sample was PBMCs. These receptors all come from a woman aged 18-29 years in good health and CMV-seronegative. Both conserved end residues are part of each CDR3. The D gene is left open where the match is weak.

d_call,v_call,j_call,cdr3_nt,cdr3_aa
TRBD2,TRBV5-4,TRBJ2-1,TGTGCCAGCAGCTTGGATAGCGGGAGGTACAATGAGCAGTTCTTC,CASSLDSGRYNEQFF
.,TRBV6-1,TRBJ2-3,TGTGCCAGTAACAGGGCCACAGATACGCAGTATTTT,CASNRATDTQYF
TRBD1,TRBV5-5,TRBJ1-3,TGTGCCAGCAGCTTGACAGGGGGCTCTGGAAACACCATATATTTT,CASSLTGGSGNTIYF
.,TRBV13,TRBJ1-3,TGTGCCAGCAGCCCGACCGGGACTCCAGACCGGCGAAACACCATATATTTT,CASSPTGTPDRRNTIYF
.,TRBV29-1,TRBJ1-4,TGCAGCGGCGCAACTAATGAAAAACTGTTTTTT,CSGATNEKLFF
.,TRBV6-5,TRBJ1-1,TGTGCCAGCAGTTATCGCCGGGCGGGGAGTGGGACTGAAGCTTTCTTT,CASSYRRAGSGTEAFF
.,TRBV7-8,TRBJ2-3,TGTGCCAGCAGCTTAGGTCATAGCACAGATACGCAGTATTTT,CASSLGHSTDTQYF
TRBD2,TRBV25-1,TRBJ2-1,TGTGCCAGCAGTGAGAGTAGCGGGGGGGCCCTTAATGAGCAGTTCTTC,CASSESSGGALNEQFF
.,TRBV12-5,TRBJ1-5,TGTGCTAGTGGTTTGTTGGTGACCAGGGAAAATCAGCCCCAGCATTTT,CASGLLVTRENQPQHF
.,TRBV5-5,TRBJ1-4,TGTGCCAGCAGCTTGGATCTCTTTCTCGCGGATATTAATGAAAAACTGTTTTTT,CASSLDLFLADINEKLFF